The 22 T cell receptor beta chains given below trace back to one sample, sequenced in a study of blood T cell repertoires in COVID-19. Measured with immunoSEQ multiplex PCR; TCRdb has only the in-frame clones, and not every one. The sample carries some 150,000 clones, roughly four fifths recorded once. Sequenced sample: PBMCs or T cells enriched from blood (not recorded which). The receptor set was obtained from a man aged 45-60 years who had recovered from COVID-19.

The chain links TRBV6-6 to TRBJ1-3, with 7 bases matching TRBD1. This CDR3 has 16 amino acids. Germline loops: CDR1 MNHNY, CDR2 SVGAGI (reference sequence). The V segment lost 5 bases and the J segment 0 bases; nucleotides outside the gene matches: 7. CDR3 amino acids: CASSRDRSDSGNTIYF. CDR3 nucleotides: TGTGCCAGCAGTCGGGACAGATCAGACTCTGGAAACACCATATATTTT.

This chain connects TRBV7-9 to TRBJ2-7, with 7 bases fitting TRBD1. J gave up 2 bases and V 8 bases, and 3 bases lay outside the gene matches. Germline loops: CDR1 SEHNR, CDR2 FQNEAQ (reference sequence). CDR3 length: 12 amino acids. The CDR3, as DNA: TGTGCCAGCGGGACAGACACCTACGAGCAGTACTTC. It specifies CASGTDTYEQYF.

This clone was recorded only once. This CDR3 is also generated by other DNA sequences in the sample. The gene calls are TRBV11-2 and TRBJ1-3, with D possibly matching TRBD1 (5 bases). Trimming removed 1 base at V and 1 base at J, with 8 bases between. The CDR3 runs to 15 residues. Per germline, CDR1 SGHAT and CDR2 FQNNGV. The CDR3 region has the DNA TGTGCCAGCAGCTTAGGGGGGGTGTCTGGAAACACCATATATTTT. Its protein is CASSLGGVSGNTIYF.

This chain connects TRBV6-5 to TRBJ1-1; D ambiguous. This CDR3 contains 13 residues. V dropped 0 bases and J dropped 5 bases, with 7 bases sitting between them. In germline, CDR1 is MNHEY, CDR2 SVGAGI. CDR3 sequence: CASSYSGRTEAFF. DNA of the CDR3: TGTGCCAGCAGTTACTCAGGGAGGACTGAAGCTTTCTTT.

The chain couples TRBV27 to TRBJ2-5; 8 positions agree with TRBD1. The trim removed 2 bases at V and 4 bases at J, leaving 6 bases unmatched. Per the germline V gene, CDR1 is MNHEY and CDR2 is SMNVEV (reference sequence). There are 15 residues in the CDR3. The CDR3 is CASSLRGQGGETQYF. DNA for the CDR3: TGTGCCAGCAGTTTACGAGGACAGGGAGGAGAGACCCAGTACTTC.

V is TRBV10-1 and J is TRBJ2-7, with D possibly being TRBD2 (6 bases). Per the germline V gene, CDR1 is WNHNN and CDR2 is SYGVQD (reference sequence). The V end lost 2 bases, the J end lost 0 bases, and 14 bases lay between the germline ends. The CDR3 consists of 16 residues. CDR3: CASSEQAGNSSYEQYF. The CDR3 DNA sequence: TGCGCCAGCAGTGAGCAGGCGGGGAACAGCTCCTACGAGCAGTACTTC.

For this clone: At one end, the junction sequence differs from germline, possibly due to a read error. This chain joins TRBV7-7 and TRBJ2-5; D gene uncertain. The V gene's germline CDR1 is SSHAT and CDR2 FNYEAQ (reference sequence). This CDR3 is built from 14 residues. CDR3 loop: CASSLGQNQETQYF. The CDR3, as DNA: TGTGCTAGCAGCTTAGGGCAGAACCAAGAGACCCAGTACTTC.

This clone was seen more than once but under ten times. This chain connects TRBV7-9 to TRBJ1-3; 8 nucleotides match TRBD1. Germline V gives CDR1 SEHNR, CDR2 FQNEAQ (reference sequence). J was trimmed by 3 bases and V by 5 bases; bases with no gene match: 3. The CDR3 runs 14 residues. The CDR3 bases are TGTGCCAGCAGCGAGACAGGGGTTGGAAACACCATATATTTT. The encoded protein is CASSETGVGNTIYF.

The CDR3 coding sequence is TGCGCCAGCAGCTCCCAGGGGGCGGCTCATGAAAAACTGTTTTTT. Amino acid sequence: CASSSQGAAHEKLFF. The chain couples TRBV5-1 to TRBJ1-4; TRBD1 matches at 8 bases. CDR3 size: 15 residues. V shed 3 bases and J 6 bases; nucleotides not matched to a gene: 7. From germline, CDR1 is SGHRS and CDR2 YFSETQ.

The genes are TRBV6-2 or TRBV6-3 and TRBJ1-5; D unresolved. CDR1 is MNHEY, CDR2 SVGEGT, per germline. This CDR3 comprises 14 residues. V lost 4 bases to trimming and J lost 0 bases, with 7 bases between them. The CDR3 DNA reads as TGTGCCAGCAGTTTGTTCAGTAGCAATCAGCCCCAGCATTTT. The encoded protein is CASSLFSSNQPQHF.

The V and J genes are TRBV9 and TRBJ2-7, with D perhaps TRBD2 (5 bases). Trimming took off 3 bases at V and 5 bases at J, with 9 bases between the two ends. The CDR3 is 12 amino acids. Looked up from germline, CDR1 is SGDLS and CDR2 is YYNGEE. The CDR3 region is CASSAGGDEQYF. CDR3 coding DNA: TGTGCCAGCAGCGCCGGAGGTGACGAGCAGTACTTC.

The chain employs TRBV4-3 and TRBJ2-3; 8 nucleotides line up with TRBD1. Per the germline V gene, CDR1 is LGHNA and CDR2 is YSLEER. The CDR3 covers 16 residues. V lost 4 bases and J lost 1; bases outside the gene matches: 7. The CDR3 coding sequence is TGCGCCAGCAGCCCCCGACAGGGGTTGGGCACAGATACGCAGTATTTT. Protein: CASSPRQGLGTDTQYF.

This clone came up once. The rearrangement uses TRBV6-2 or TRBV6-3 and TRBJ2-5; 9 nucleotides match TRBD2. Germline CDR1 is MNHEY and CDR2 is SVGEGT. CDR3 length: 15 residues. V was clipped by 2 bases and J by 4 bases; unmatched bases: 5. CDR3 sequence (DNA): TGTGCCAGCAGTTACGGCGCGGGGGGGCCAGAGACCCAGTACTTC. Its protein product is CASSYGAGGPETQYF.

V is TRBV28 and J is TRBJ1-4; 8 bases fit TRBD1. The germline V gene has CDR1 MDHEN and CDR2 SYDVKM. CDR3 length: 15 amino acids. The J segment lost 7 bases and the V segment lost 6 bases, leaving 10 bases of the junction unmatched. The CDR3 sequence: CASRITSGGSEKLFF. As DNA, the CDR3 is TGTGCCAGCAGAATTACATCAGGGGGCAGTGAAAAACTGTTTTTT. Filled out from reference TRBV28 and TRBJ1-4, the complete variable domain reads DVKVTQSSRYLVKRTGEKVFLECVQDMDHENMFWYRQDPGLGLRLIYFSYDVKMKEKGDIPEGYSVSREKKERFSLILESASTNQTSMYLCASRITSGGSEKLFFGSGTQLSVL.

The chain uses TRBV7-9 and TRBJ2-2; 8 bases are shared with TRBD2. V was clipped by 7 bases and J by 4 bases; unmatched bases: 11. Germline assignment: CDR1 SEHNR and CDR2 FQNEAQ (reference sequence). The CDR3 is made up of 16 amino acids. CDR3 region: CASIPPNGGATGELFF. The CDR3 DNA reads as TGTGCCAGCATCCCGCCGAACGGGGGGGCCACCGGGGAGCTGTTTTTT.

This clone appeared a few times. This rearrangement joins TRBV19 to TRBJ1-2; D might be TRBD1 (6 bases). Germline V gives CDR1 LNHDA, CDR2 SQIVND (reference sequence). This CDR3 has 16 residues. The V and J ends lost 9 bases and 0 bases respectively, with 20 bases between them. Here the CDR3 DNA reads TGTGCCAGCAACCTCCCAGGGGACGGTCCTAACTATGGCTACACCTTC. Its protein is CASNLPGDGPNYGYTF.

The J gene is TRBJ1-1, the V gene TRBV29-1, with 9 bases aligning to TRBD1. Germline V gene data show CDR1 as SQVTM and CDR2 as ANQGSEA. V shed 7 bases, J shed 0 bases, and the junction held 3 bases outside the gene matches. This CDR3 is built from 13 residues. This CDR3 is CSAGTGMNTEAFF. The CDR3 coding sequence is TGCAGCGCCGGGACAGGGATGAACACTGAAGCTTTCTTT.

The chain is built from TRBV6-2 or TRBV6-3 and TRBJ1-3; the D gene is possibly TRBD1 (5 bases). The CDR3 spans 14 residues. V shed 5 bases and J shed 2 bases, with 10 bases lying between them. Germline V lookup: CDR1 MNHEY, CDR2 SVGEGT. CDR3 region: CASSLQVAGNTIYF. As DNA, the CDR3 is TGTGCCAGCAGTCTACAGGTCGCTGGAAACACCATATATTTT.

The gene calls are TRBV5-8 and TRBJ1-6; D call uncertain. Per germline, CDR1 SGHTS and CDR2 YDEGEE. CDR3 length equals 19 residues. The V end was cut by 0 bases, the J end by 7 bases, with 23 bases between. CDR3 coding DNA: TGTGCCAGCAGCTTGGCCAGTCTGGCAGGTCCTACTGGCAATTCACCCCTCCACTTT. This sequence encodes CASSLASLAGPTGNSPLHF. Filled out from reference TRBV5-8 and TRBJ1-6, the complete variable domain reads EAGVTQSPTHLIKTRGQQATLRCSPISGHTSVYWYQQALGLGLQFLLWYDEGEERNRGNFPPRFSGRQFPNYSSELNVNALELEDSALYLCASSLASLAGPTGNSPLHFGNGTRLTVT.

This chain joins TRBV6-5 and TRBJ1-2, with 8 bases identical to TRBD1. J lost 4 bases, V lost 7 bases, and 8 bases had no gene match. Germline V lookup: CDR1 MNHEY, CDR2 SVGAGI. The CDR3 sequence is 14 residues long. CDR3 residues: CASNQGALVYGYTF. The CDR3 DNA follows: TGTGCCAGCAACCAGGGGGCGCTTGTCTATGGCTACACCTTC.

CDR3 nucleotide sequence: TGTGCCACGGCTCGGACAGGGGTTTTACCTGAAGCTTTCTTT. It translates to CATARTGVLPEAFF. The chain links TRBV6-5 to TRBJ1-1; 9 bases are shared with TRBD1. In germline, CDR1 is MNHEY, CDR2 SVGAGI. The CDR3 is 14 residues long. Trimming cost V 10 bases and J 6 bases; bases outside gene matches: 12.

The chain links TRBV19 to TRBJ1-5; possible D gene TRBD1, 6 bases. CDR3 length: 14 residues. The V and J ends lost 7 bases and 2 bases respectively, with 12 bases between them. The germline gives CDR1 LNHDA, CDR2 SQIVND (reference sequence). DNA for the CDR3: TGTGCCAGTACGCAGGGGTGGGGCAATCAGCCCCAGCATTTT. It is translated as CASTQGWGNQPQHF.